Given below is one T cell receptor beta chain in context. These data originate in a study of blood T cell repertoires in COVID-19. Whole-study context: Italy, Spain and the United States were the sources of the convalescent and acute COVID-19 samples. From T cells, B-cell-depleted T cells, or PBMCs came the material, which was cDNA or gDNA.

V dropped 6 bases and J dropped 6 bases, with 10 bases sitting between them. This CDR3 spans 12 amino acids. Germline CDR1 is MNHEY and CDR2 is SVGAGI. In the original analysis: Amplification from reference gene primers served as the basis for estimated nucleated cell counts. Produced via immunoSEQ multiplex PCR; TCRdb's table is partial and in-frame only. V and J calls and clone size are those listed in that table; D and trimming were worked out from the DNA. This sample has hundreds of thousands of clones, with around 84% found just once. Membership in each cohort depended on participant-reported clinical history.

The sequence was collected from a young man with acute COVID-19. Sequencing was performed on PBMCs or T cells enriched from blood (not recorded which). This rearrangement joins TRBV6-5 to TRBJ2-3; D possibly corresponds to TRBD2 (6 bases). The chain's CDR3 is CASRLAGDTQYF. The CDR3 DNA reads TGTGCCAGCAGACTAGCTGGGGATACGCAGTATTTT.